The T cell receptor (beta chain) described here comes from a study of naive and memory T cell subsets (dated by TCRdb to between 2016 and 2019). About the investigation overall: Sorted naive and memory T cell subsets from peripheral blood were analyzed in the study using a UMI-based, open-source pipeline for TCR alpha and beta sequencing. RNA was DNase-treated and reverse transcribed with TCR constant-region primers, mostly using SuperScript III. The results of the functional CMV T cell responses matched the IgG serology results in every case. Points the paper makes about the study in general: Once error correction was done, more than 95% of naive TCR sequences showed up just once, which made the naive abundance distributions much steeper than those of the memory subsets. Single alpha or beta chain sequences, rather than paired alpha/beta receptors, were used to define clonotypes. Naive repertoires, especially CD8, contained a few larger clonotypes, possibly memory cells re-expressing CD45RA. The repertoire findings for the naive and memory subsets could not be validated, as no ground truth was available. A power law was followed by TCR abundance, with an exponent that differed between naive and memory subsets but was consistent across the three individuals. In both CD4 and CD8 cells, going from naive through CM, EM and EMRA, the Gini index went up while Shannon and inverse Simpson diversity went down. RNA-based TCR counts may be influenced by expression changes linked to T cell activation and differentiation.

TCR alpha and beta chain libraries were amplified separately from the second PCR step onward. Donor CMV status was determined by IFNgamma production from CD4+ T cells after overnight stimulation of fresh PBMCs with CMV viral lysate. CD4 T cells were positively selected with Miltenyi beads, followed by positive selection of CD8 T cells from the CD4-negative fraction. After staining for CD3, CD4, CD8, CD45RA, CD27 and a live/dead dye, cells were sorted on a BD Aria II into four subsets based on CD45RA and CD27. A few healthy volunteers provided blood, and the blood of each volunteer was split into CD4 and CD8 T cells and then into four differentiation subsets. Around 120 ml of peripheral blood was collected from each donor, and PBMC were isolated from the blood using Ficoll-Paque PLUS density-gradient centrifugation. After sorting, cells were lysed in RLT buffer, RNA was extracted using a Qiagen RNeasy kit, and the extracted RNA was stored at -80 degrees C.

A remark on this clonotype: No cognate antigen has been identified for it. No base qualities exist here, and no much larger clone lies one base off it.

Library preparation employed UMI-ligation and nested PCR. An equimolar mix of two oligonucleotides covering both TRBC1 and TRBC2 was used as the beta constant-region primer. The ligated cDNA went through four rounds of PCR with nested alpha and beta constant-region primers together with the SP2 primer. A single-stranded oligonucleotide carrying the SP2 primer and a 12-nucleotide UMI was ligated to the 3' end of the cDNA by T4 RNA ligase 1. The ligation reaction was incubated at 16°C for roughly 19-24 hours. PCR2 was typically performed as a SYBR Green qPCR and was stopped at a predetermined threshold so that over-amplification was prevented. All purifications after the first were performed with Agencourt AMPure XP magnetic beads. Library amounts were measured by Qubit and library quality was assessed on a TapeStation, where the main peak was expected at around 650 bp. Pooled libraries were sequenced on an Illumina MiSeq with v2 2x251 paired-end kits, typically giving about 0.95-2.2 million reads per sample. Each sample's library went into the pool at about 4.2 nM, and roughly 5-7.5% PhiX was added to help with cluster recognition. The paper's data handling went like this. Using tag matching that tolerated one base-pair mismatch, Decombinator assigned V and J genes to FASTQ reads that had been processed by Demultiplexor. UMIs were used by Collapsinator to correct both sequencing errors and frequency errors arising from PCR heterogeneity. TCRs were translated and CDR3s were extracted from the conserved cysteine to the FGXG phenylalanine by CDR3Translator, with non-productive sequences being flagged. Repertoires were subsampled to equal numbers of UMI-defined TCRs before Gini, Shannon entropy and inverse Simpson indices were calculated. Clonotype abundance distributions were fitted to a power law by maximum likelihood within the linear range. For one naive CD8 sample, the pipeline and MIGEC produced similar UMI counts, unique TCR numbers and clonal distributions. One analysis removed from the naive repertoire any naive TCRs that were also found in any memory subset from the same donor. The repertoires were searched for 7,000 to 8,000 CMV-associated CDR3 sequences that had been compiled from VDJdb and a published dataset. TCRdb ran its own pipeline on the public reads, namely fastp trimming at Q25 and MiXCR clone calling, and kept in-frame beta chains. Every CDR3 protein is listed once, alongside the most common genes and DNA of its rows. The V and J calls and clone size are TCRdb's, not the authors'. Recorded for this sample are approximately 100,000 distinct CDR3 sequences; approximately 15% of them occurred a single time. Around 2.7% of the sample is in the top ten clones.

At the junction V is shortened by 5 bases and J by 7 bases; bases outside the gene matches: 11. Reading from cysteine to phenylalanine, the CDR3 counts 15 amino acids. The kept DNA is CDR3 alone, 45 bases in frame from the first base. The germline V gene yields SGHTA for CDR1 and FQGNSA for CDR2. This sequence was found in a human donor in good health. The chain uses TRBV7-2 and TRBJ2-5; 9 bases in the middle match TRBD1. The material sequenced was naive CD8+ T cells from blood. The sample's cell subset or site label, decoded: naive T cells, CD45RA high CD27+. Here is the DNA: TGTGCCAGCAGCCCGATACAGGGGGCTGGCGGGACCCAGTACTTC. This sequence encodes CASSPIQGAGGTQYF.